The clone carrying this T cell receptor beta chain was recorded many times. Antigen unknown. This sample is drawn from a study of regulatory T cells in long-lasting Graves disease. Study-wide results and caveats: Persistent Graves' patients showed less TCR diversity than newly diagnosed ones.

Libraries of TCR beta came from iRepertoire HTBI primers plus Arm-PCR of CDR3 regions. From the multiplex PCR reads, TCRdb called clonotypes with MiXCR, one entry per CDR3 protein. The table lists about 400,000 distinct CDR3 sequences, around 20% of them singletons. Time point here: persistent/refractory GD, antithyroid drugs over 5 years with positive TRAb. Preparation of the TCR library used RNA extracted from PBMCs. One endocrinology department in Xi'an, China, was where patients came from. A peripheral blood sample, 8.5 to 9 milliliters in volume, was drawn into EDTA tubes. The sequence derives from a female donor with Graves disease. The sequencing used peripheral blood mononuclear cells (PBMCs), collected when the disease was refractory, from a patient treated with antithyroid drugs.

The CDR3 protein is CSVGGSEAFF. In DNA form, the CDR3 reads TGCAGCGTTGGAGGAAGCGAAGCTTTCTTT. This chain uses TRBV29-1 with TRBJ1-1, with no clear D. Germline V gene data show CDR1 as SQVTM and CDR2 as ANQGSEA. V was cut by 4 bases and J by 8 bases, with 8 bases left in between. The CDR3 totals 10 residues.